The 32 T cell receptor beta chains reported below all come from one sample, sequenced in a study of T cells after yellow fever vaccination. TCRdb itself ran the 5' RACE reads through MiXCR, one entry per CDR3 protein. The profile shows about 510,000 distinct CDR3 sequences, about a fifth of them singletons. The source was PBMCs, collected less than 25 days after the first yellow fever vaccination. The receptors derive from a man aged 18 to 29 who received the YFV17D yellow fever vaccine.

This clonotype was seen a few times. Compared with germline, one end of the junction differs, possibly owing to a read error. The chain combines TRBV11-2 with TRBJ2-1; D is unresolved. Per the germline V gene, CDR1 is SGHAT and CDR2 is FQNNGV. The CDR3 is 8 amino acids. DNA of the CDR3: TGTGCCAGCAGCTCCCGAGTCTTC. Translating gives CASSSRVF. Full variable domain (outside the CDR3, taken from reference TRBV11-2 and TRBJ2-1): EAGVAQSPRYKIIEKRQSVAFWCNPISGHATLYWYQQILGQGPKLLIQFQNNGVVDDSQLPKDRFSAERLKGVDSTLKIQPAKLEDSAVYLCASSSRVFGPGTRLTVL.

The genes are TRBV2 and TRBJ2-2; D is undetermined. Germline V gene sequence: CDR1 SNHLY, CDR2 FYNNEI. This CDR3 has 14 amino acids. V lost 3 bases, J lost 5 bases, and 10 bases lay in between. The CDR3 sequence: CASSERGPTGELFF. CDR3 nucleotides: TGTGCCAGCAGTGAGCGTGGCCCGACCGGGGAGCTGTTTTTT.

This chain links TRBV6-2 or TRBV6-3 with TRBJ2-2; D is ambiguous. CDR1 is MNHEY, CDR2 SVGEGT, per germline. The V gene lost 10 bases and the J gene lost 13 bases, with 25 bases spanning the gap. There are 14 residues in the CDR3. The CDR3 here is CATARDPSSVGLFF. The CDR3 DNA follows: TGTGCCACCGCCCGTGACCCCTCGTCTGTTGGGCTGTTTTTT.

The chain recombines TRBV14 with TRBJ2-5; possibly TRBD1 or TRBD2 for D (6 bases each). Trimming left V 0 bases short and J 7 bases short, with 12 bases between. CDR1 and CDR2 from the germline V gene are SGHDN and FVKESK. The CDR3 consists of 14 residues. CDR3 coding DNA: TGTGCCAGCAGCCAAGATGGGGGGCACGGGACCCAGTACTTC. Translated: CASSQDGGHGTQYF.

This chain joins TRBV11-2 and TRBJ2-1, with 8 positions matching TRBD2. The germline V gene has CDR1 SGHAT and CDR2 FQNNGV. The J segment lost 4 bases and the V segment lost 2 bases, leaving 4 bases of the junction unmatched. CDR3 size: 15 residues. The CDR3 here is CASSLRSGDYNEQFF. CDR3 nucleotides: TGTGCCAGCAGCTTACGTAGCGGGGATTACAATGAGCAGTTCTTC.

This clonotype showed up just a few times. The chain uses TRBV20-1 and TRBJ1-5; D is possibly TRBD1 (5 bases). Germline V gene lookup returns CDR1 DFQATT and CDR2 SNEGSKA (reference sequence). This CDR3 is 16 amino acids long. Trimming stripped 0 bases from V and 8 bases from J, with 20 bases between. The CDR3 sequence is CSARDLGAGVKEPQHF. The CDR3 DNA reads TGCAGTGCTAGAGATTTAGGGGCCGGGGTTAAGGAGCCCCAGCATTTT.

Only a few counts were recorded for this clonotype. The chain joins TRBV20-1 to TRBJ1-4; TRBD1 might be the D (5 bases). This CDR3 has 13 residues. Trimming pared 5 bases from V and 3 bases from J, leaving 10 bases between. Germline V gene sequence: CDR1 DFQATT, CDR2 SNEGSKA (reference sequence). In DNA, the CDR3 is TGCAGTGCTTCGGGACTGCCTAATGAAAAACTGTTTTTT. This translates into CSASGLPNEKLFF.

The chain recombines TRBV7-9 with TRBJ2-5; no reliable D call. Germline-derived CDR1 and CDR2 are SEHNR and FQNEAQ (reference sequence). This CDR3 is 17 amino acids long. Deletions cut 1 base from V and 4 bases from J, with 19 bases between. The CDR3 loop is CASSLGAEALRRETQYF. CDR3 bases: TGTGCCAGCAGCTTAGGTGCCGAGGCTCTACGTCGAGAGACCCAGTACTTC.

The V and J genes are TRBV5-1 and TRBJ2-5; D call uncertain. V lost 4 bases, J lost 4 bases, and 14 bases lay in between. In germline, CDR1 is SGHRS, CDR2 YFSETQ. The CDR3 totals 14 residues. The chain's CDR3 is CASSTRTAGETQYF. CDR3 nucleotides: TGCGCCAGCAGCACCCGGACGGCCGGAGAGACCCAGTACTTC.

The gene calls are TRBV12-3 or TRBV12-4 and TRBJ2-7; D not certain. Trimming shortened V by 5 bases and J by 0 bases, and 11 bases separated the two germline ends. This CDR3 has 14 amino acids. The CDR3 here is CASSPLGASYEQYF. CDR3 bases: TGTGCCAGCAGTCCCCTTGGCGCCTCCTACGAGCAGTACTTC.

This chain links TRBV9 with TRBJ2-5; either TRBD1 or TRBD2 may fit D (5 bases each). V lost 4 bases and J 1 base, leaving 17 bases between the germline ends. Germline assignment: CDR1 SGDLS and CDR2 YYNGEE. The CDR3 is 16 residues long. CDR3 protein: CASSIGTRTIQETQYF. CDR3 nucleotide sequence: TGTGCCAGCAGCATCGGGACCCGAACCATCCAAGAGACCCAGTACTTC.

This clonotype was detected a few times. The CDR3 DNA sequence: TGTGCCAGCTCCCCTGGGCGGGGGCGACCCGAGCAGTTCTTC. Translating gives CASSPGRGRPEQFF. The rearrangement links TRBV18 to TRBJ2-1; tentatively, D is TRBD2 (7 bases). Germline V gene sequence: CDR1 KGHSH, CDR2 LQKENI. The ends were cut back, 6 bases at V and 10 bases at J, with 19 bases in the middle. The CDR3 loop spans 14 amino acids.

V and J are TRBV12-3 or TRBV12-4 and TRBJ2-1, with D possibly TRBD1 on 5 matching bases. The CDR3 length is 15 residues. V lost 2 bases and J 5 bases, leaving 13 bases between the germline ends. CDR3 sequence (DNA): TGTGCCAGCAGTTTATTCGGTACAGGCCACAATGAGCAGTTCTTC. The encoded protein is CASSLFGTGHNEQFF.

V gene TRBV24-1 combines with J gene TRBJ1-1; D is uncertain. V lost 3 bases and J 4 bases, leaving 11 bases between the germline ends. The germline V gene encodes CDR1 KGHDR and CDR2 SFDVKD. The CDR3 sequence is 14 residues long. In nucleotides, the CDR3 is TGTGCCACCAGTGATGGGCCCAGGTCCACTGAAGCTTTCTTT. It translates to CATSDGPRSTEAFF.

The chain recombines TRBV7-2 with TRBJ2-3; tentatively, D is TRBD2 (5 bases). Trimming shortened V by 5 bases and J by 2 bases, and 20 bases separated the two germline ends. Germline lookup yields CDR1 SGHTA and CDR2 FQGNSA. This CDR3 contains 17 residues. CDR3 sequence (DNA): TGTGCCAGCAGCGCCCGGTTGGGGAGATACAACACAGATACGCAGTATTTT. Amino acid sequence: CASSARLGRYNTDTQYF.

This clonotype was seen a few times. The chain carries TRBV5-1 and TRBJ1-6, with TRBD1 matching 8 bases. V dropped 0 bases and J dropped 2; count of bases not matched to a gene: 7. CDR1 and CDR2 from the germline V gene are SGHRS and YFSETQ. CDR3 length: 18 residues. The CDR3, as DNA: TGCGCCAGCAGCTTGGCCGGACAGGGACTCACCTATAATTCACCCCTCCACTTT. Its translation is CASSLAGQGLTYNSPLHF.

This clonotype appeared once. CDR3 in amino acids: CASSPTGTGIPYEQYF. The CDR3 DNA reads TGTGCCAGCTCACCAACCGGGACAGGGATCCCCTACGAGCAGTACTTC. This rearrangement joins TRBV18 to TRBJ2-7, with 9 bases that match TRBD1. Germline V gene sequence: CDR1 KGHSH, CDR2 LQKENI. The CDR3 sequence is 16 residues long. The junction had 7 bases not matched to a gene; V was cut back by 2 bases and J by 2 bases. Variable domain in full (rest from reference TRBV18 and TRBJ2-7): NAGVMQNPRHLVRRRGQEARLRCSPMKGHSHVYWYRQLPEEGLKFMVYLQKENIIDESGMPKERFSAEFPKEGPSILRIQQVVRGDSAAYFCASSPTGTGIPYEQYFGPGTRLTVT.

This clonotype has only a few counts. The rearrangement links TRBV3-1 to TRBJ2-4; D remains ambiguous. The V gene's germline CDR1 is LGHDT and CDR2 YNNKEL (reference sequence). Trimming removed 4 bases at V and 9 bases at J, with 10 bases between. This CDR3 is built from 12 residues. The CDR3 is CASSRSKGIQYF. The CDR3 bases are TGTGCCAGCAGCCGATCCAAAGGCATTCAGTACTTC.

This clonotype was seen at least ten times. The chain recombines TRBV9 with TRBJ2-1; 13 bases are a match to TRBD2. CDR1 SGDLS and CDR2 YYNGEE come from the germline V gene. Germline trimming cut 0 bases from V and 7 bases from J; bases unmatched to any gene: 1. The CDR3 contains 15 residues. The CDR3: CASSVGTSGGNEQFF. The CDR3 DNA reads TGTGCCAGCAGCGTAGGGACTAGCGGGGGAAATGAGCAGTTCTTC.

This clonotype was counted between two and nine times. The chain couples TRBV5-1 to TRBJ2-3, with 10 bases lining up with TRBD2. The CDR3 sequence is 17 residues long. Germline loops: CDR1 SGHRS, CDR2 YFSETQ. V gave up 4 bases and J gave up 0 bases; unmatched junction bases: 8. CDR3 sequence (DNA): TGCGCCAGCAGCGGAAGAAGCGGGGGGGGGAGCACAGATACGCAGTATTTT. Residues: CASSGRSGGGSTDTQYF.

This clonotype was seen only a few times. The CDR3 nucleotides are TGTGCCAGCAGGCTTAGACAACAGCTAGACACTGAAGCTTTCTTT. Translated, it gives CASRLRQQLDTEAFF. The chain recombines TRBV12-3 or TRBV12-4 with TRBJ1-1; D remains ambiguous. Trimming removed 6 bases at V and 3 bases at J, with 17 bases between. The CDR3 has 15 amino acids.

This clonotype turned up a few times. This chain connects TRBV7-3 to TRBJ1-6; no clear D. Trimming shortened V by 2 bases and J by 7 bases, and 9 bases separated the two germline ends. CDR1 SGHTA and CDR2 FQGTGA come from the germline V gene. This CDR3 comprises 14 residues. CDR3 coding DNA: TGTGCCAGCAGCTTAGAATACGGAAATTCACCCCTCCACTTT. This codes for CASSLEYGNSPLHF.

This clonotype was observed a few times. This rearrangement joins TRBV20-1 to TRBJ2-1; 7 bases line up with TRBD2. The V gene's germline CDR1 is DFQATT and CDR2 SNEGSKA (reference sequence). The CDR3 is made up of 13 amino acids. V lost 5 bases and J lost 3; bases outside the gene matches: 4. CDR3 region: CSAGEGFYNEQFF. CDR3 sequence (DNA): TGCAGTGCTGGGGAGGGGTTCTACAATGAGCAGTTCTTC.

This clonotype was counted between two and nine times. CDR3 amino acids: CATSEPGTGGRVGELFF. In DNA, the CDR3 is TGTGCCACCAGTGAGCCCGGGACAGGGGGCAGAGTGGGGGAGCTGTTTTTT. V is TRBV24-1 and J is TRBJ2-2; 12 nucleotides match TRBD1. The V and J ends lost 4 bases and 8 bases, in that order; junction bases with no gene match: 10. CDR1 is KGHDR and CDR2 is SFDVKD in the germline V gene. The CDR3 sequence is 17 residues long.

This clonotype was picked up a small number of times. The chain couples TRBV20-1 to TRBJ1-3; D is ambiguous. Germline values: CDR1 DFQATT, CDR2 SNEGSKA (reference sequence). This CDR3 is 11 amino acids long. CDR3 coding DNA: TGCAGCCTCCTCTCTGGAAACACCATATATTTT. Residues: CSLLSGNTIYF.

The CDR3 loop is CATSGLQRYYEQYV. The CDR3 nucleotides read TGTGCCACCAGTGGCCTACAGAGATACTACGAGCAGTACGTC. This chain links TRBV24-1 with TRBJ2-7; D is unclear. Germline V gene sequence: CDR1 KGHDR, CDR2 SFDVKD. V was clipped by 5 bases and J by 3 bases, with 13 bases between them. The CDR3 spans 14 residues.

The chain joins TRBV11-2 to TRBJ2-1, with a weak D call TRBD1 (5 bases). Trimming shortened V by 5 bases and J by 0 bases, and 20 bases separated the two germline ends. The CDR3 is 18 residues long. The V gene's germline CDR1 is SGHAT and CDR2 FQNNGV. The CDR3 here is CASSHMEAGRSSYNEQFF. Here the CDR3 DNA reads TGTGCCAGCAGCCATATGGAAGCAGGGCGGAGCTCCTACAATGAGCAGTTCTTC.

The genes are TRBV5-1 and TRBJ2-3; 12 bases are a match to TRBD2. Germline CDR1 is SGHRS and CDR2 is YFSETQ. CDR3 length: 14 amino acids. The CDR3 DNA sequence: TGCGCTGTATCTAGCGGGGGGGCCATAGATACGCAGTATTTT. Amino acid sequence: CAVSSGGAIDTQYF.

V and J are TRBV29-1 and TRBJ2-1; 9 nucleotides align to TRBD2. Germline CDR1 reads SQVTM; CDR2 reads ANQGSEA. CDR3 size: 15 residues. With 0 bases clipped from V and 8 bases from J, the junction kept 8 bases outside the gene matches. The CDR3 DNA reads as TGCAGCGTTGAAGATGGGCGGGGGGGCAGGGATGAGCAGTTCTTC. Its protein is CSVEDGRGGRDEQFF.

CDR3 protein: CASSKVGAGKGGDTQYF. As DNA, the CDR3 is TGTGCCAGCAGCAAAGTCGGAGCAGGGAAGGGAGGAGATACGCAGTATTTT. The rearrangement uses TRBV21-1 and TRBJ2-3; the DNA was not compared with TRBD2, the D call given in the table. TRBV21-1 is a pseudogene segment. CDR3 length equals 17 residues.

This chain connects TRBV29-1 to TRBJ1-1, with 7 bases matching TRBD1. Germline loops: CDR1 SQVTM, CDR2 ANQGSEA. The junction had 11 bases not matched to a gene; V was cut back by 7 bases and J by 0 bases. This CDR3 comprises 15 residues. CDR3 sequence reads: CSARQGWGMNTEAFF. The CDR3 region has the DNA TGCAGCGCGAGACAGGGTTGGGGCATGAACACTGAAGCTTTCTTT. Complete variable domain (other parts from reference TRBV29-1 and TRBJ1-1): SAVISQKPSRDICQRGTSLTIQCQVDSQVTMMFWYRQQPGQSLTLIATANQGSEATYESGFVIDKFPISRPNLTFSTLTVSNMSPEDSSIYLCSARQGWGMNTEAFFGQGTRLTVV.

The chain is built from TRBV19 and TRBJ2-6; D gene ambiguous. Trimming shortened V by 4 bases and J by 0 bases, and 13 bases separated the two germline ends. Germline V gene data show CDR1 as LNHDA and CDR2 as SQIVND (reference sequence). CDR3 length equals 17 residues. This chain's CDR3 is CASSSSGSYSGANVLTF. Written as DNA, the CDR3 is TGTGCCAGTAGTAGTTCAGGCTCCTACTCTGGGGCCAACGTCCTGACTTTC.